Following are 25 T cell receptor beta chains from one sample sequenced in a study of blood T cell repertoires in COVID-19. Some clones are missing from TCRdb's copy, which holds only in-frame ones; the method was immunoSEQ multiplex PCR. This table has about 330,000 clones, around 90% appearing once. Sequenced material: PBMCs or T cells enriched from blood (not recorded which). The receptors come from a young woman who had recovered from COVID-19.

The chain couples TRBV9 to TRBJ1-1; D gene uncertain. Trimming took off 5 bases at V and 2 bases at J, with 16 bases between the two ends. The CDR3 is 15 residues long. Germline V gene lookup returns CDR1 SGDLS and CDR2 YYNGEE. The CDR3, as DNA: TGTGCCAGCAGAAGGGCGGGGTCGGGAAACACTGAAGCTTTCTTT. Encoded protein: CASRRAGSGNTEAFF.

This rearrangement joins TRBV7-3 to TRBJ2-7; 8 nucleotides align to TRBD2. The germline V gene encodes CDR1 SGHTA and CDR2 FQGTGA. V lost 5 bases, J lost 3 bases, and 3 bases stayed unmatched. The CDR3 runs to 13 residues. The CDR3 nucleotides are TGTGCCAGCAGCCCGGGACTAGGCTACGAGCAGTACTTC. Amino acids: CASSPGLGYEQYF. Variable domain in full (rest from reference TRBV7-3 and TRBJ2-7): GAGVSQTPSNKVTEKGKYVELRCDPISGHTALYWYRQSLGQGPEFLIYFQGTGAADDSGLPNDRFFAVRPEGSVSTLKIQRTERGDSAVYLCASSPGLGYEQYFGPGTRLTVT.

The CDR3 loop reads CATSRDRTGADTQYF. Written as DNA, the CDR3 is TGTGCCACCAGCAGAGACCGGACAGGGGCAGATACGCAGTATTTT. This rearrangement joins TRBV15 to TRBJ2-3; TRBD1 aligns across 9 bases. Germline CDR1 LNHNV, CDR2 YYDKDF (reference sequence). CDR3 length equals 15 residues. V lost 0 bases to trimming and J lost 4 bases; unmatched junction nucleotides: 2.

J is TRBJ2-7 and V is TRBV7-6, with 7 bases lining up with TRBD2. There are 15 residues in the CDR3. Unmatched junction bases numbered 4, after V lost 2 bases and J lost 0 bases. Germline CDR1 is SGHVS and CDR2 is FNYEAQ. CDR3 amino acids: CASSLRGGNSYEQYF. DNA of the CDR3: TGTGCCAGCAGCTTAAGGGGAGGGAACTCCTACGAGCAGTACTTC.

A remark on this clone: At one end, the junction sequence differs from germline, possibly due to a read error. The rearrangement joins TRBV5-6 to TRBJ2-7, with 7 bases identical to TRBD1. The CDR3 loop spans 11 amino acids. Germline lookup yields CDR1 SGHDT and CDR2 YYEEEE. The DNA of the CDR3 is TGTGCCAGCAGCATCGGACAGGCGTTAAACTTC. This encodes CASSIGQALNF.

The V and J genes are TRBV7-2 and TRBJ2-2; possible D gene TRBD1, 5 bases. The CDR3 is 13 amino acids. Germline V gene sequence: CDR1 SGHTA, CDR2 FQGNSA. V lost 2 bases and J 7 bases, leaving 8 bases between the germline ends. CDR3 coding DNA: TGTGCCAGCAGCTTATTAGGGGTCGGGGAGCTGTTTTTT. Translation: CASSLLGVGELFF.

The rearrangement links TRBV28 to TRBJ1-1, with 9 bases lining up with TRBD1. The CDR3 loop spans 14 amino acids. The germline CDR1 and CDR2 sequences are MDHEN and SYDVKM. Unmatched junction bases numbered 10, after V lost 10 bases and J lost 4 bases. The CDR3 DNA is TGTGCCATCTCGGGGGACAGGGACGCCACTGAAGCTTTCTTT. Its protein product is CAISGDRDATEAFF.

The rearrangement joins TRBV27 to TRBJ1-2, with D unclear. This CDR3 region has 15 residues. Trimming shortened V by 5 bases and J by 2 bases, and 15 bases separated the two germline ends. Germline CDR1 and CDR2: MNHEY and SMNVEV (reference sequence). CDR3 region: CASSPVVRGNYGYTF. The CDR3 region has the DNA TGTGCCAGCAGTCCTGTGGTACGAGGGAACTATGGCTACACCTTC.

This chain joins TRBV27 and TRBJ1-3; a weak D match, TRBD1 (6 bases). Trimming removed 6 bases from V and 4 bases from J, with 19 bases in between. Germline V gives CDR1 MNHEY, CDR2 SMNVEV (reference sequence). The CDR3 covers 16 residues. CDR3: CASRQGGSLGGNTIYF. In nucleotides, the CDR3 is TGTGCCAGCAGACAGGGCGGGTCTCTAGGCGGAAACACCATATATTTT.

V gene TRBV9 combines with J gene TRBJ2-7; 9 bases fit TRBD1. The CDR3 is 14 amino acids. The V segment lost 4 bases and the J segment 3 bases; nucleotides outside the gene matches: 5. CDR1 and CDR2 from the germline V gene are SGDLS and YYNGEE. The CDR3 DNA reads as TGTGCCAGCAGCCCGACGACAGGGGGCTACGAGCAGTACTTC. Its translation is CASSPTTGGYEQYF.

This sequence joins TRBV27 and TRBJ2-7; 9 bases align to TRBD1. Germline values: CDR1 MNHEY, CDR2 SMNVEV (reference sequence). After removal of 7 bases from V and 3 bases from J, the junction contained 16 bases not matched to a gene. The CDR3 runs 17 residues. The CDR3 bases are TGTGCCAGCACAAGGGGAAAAACCGGGACAGGGTTCTACGAGCAGTACTTC. Translated, it gives CASTRGKTGTGFYEQYF.

V and J are TRBV6-1 and TRBJ1-2; 7 nucleotides agree with TRBD1. This CDR3 region has 13 residues. V was clipped by 2 bases and J by 4 bases; unmatched bases: 1. The germline V gene has CDR1 MNHNS and CDR2 SASEGT. CDR3 amino acids: CASSEQGGYGYTF. CDR3 nucleotides: TGTGCCAGCAGTGAACAGGGGGGCTATGGCTACACCTTC.

The chain carries TRBV3-1 (or the pseudogene TRBV3-2) and TRBJ1-2; tentative D call: TRBD1 (5 bases). V lost 4 bases and J 6 bases, leaving 18 bases between the germline ends. Germline V gene data show CDR1 as LGHDT and CDR2 as YNNKEL (reference sequence). The CDR3 has 15 amino acids. The CDR3 protein is CASSRLGEGGHGYTF. The CDR3 region has the DNA TGTGCCAGCAGCCGCCTGGGGGAGGGCGGGCATGGCTACACCTTC.

This clone was seen only once. The V call is TRBV28, the J call TRBJ1-2; the match to TRBD1 covers 9 bases. CDR3 length: 14 amino acids. Looked up from germline, CDR1 is MDHEN and CDR2 is SYDVKM. V trimming: 2 bases; J trimming: 7 bases; junction bases outside the gene matches: 5. CDR3 region: CASSLPDRGSGYTF. CDR3 DNA sequence: TGTGCCAGCAGTTTACCGGACAGGGGATCTGGCTACACCTTC.

This chain links TRBV2 with TRBJ2-2, with D possibly being TRBD2 (5 bases). V lost 5 bases and J lost 6, with 10 bases in between. This CDR3 has 13 amino acids. Germline loops: CDR1 SNHLY, CDR2 FYNNEI. The CDR3 region is CASSTKEAGELFF. CDR3 sequence (DNA): TGTGCCAGCAGTACGAAGGAGGCCGGGGAGCTGTTTTTT.

The V and J genes are TRBV7-9 and TRBJ2-2, with D perhaps TRBD2 (5 bases). V lost 4 bases and J lost 6, with 6 bases in between. CDR3 length equals 12 residues. Germline V gives CDR1 SEHNR, CDR2 FQNEAQ (reference sequence). CDR3 nucleotides: TGTGCCAGCAGCTACGGGGCCGGGGAGCTGTTTTTT. Its protein product is CASSYGAGELFF.

This clone has only a few counts. The genes are TRBV6-2 or TRBV6-3 and TRBJ1-1, with a possible D match to TRBD1 (5 bases). CDR1 and CDR2 (germline): MNHEY, SVGEGT. The CDR3 loop spans 16 amino acids. Trimming left V 5 bases short and J 8 bases short, with 24 bases between. CDR3 in amino acids: CASSRGQAPTLFEAFF. CDR3 nucleotides: TGTGCCAGCAGTCGAGGACAAGCTCCCACCCTTTTCGAAGCTTTCTTT.

This clone was detected only once. The rearrangement links TRBV30 to TRBJ1-4; D perhaps matches TRBD1 (5 bases). This CDR3 has 13 residues. Trimming removed 2 bases at V and 3 bases at J, with 7 bases between. Germline V gene sequence: CDR1 GTSNPN, CDR2 SVGIG (reference sequence). CDR3 in amino acids: CAWSLGANEKLFF. CDR3 coding DNA: TGTGCCTGGAGTCTAGGGGCTAATGAAAAACTGTTTTTT.

This clone was found once. This chain connects TRBV5-1 to TRBJ2-1, with TRBD2 matching over 8 bases. The CDR3 is made up of 15 amino acids. Germline V gene lookup returns CDR1 SGHRS and CDR2 YFSETQ. V shed 0 bases, J shed 7 bases, and the junction held 6 bases outside the gene matches. The CDR3 sequence is CASSLAIGTRNEQFF. In DNA, the CDR3 is TGCGCCAGCAGCTTGGCCATTGGGACTAGGAATGAGCAGTTCTTC.

The rearrangement links TRBV13 to TRBJ2-7; tentative D call: TRBD1 (5 bases). The CDR3 is 14 residues long. Per the germline V gene, CDR1 is PRHDT and CDR2 is FYEKMQ (reference sequence). The ends were cut back, 0 bases at V and 3 bases at J, with 9 bases in the middle. The DNA of the CDR3 is TGTGCCAGCAGCTTAGGTAGGCAGGGCTACGAGCAGTACTTC. Translated: CASSLGRQGYEQYF.

This clone was recorded once. The gene calls are TRBV4-1 and TRBJ2-7, with unresolved D. The V gene lost 0 bases and the J gene lost 6 bases, with 12 bases spanning the gap. CDR1 MGHRA and CDR2 YSYEKL come from the germline V gene. The CDR3 loop spans 14 amino acids. The CDR3 nucleotides read TGCGCCAGCAGCCAAGATTTATCGCCGGGCGAGCAGTACTTC. Residues: CASSQDLSPGEQYF.

CDR3 sequence (DNA): TGTGCCAGTAGTGATGACAGCCGTTCCTACAATGAGCAGTTCTTC. Translation gives CASSDDSRSYNEQFF. The chain employs TRBV19 and TRBJ2-1; tentative D call: TRBD1 (5 bases). The CDR3 length is 15 residues. Germline-derived CDR1 and CDR2 are LNHDA and SQIVND (reference sequence). Trimming removed 5 bases at V and 1 base at J, with 12 bases between.

The chain joins TRBV5-1 to TRBJ1-1; 7 bases fit TRBD1. The CDR3 is made up of 17 amino acids. Germline CDR1 SGHRS, CDR2 YFSETQ. Trimming cost V 0 bases and J 1 base; bases outside gene matches: 9. CDR3 amino acids: CASSLAGGGIRNTEAFF. The CDR3, as DNA: TGCGCCAGCAGCTTGGCCGGAGGGGGCATAAGGAACACTGAAGCTTTCTTT. Based on the CDR3 plus reference TRBV5-1 and TRBJ1-1, the full variable domain is KAGVTQTPRYLIKTRGQQVTLSCSPISGHRSVSWYQQTPGQGLQFLFEYFSETQRNKGNFPGRFSGRQFSNSRSEMNVSTLELGDSALYLCASSLAGGGIRNTEAFFGQGTRLTVV.

Of note for this clone: The sample holds other DNA sequences that translate to the same CDR3. The chain has TRBV28 and TRBJ1-2; D may be TRBD1 (5 bases). The V gene lost 3 bases and the J gene lost 8 bases, with 10 bases spanning the gap. Per germline, CDR1 MDHEN and CDR2 SYDVKM. The CDR3 is 12 residues long. As DNA, the CDR3 is TGTGCCAGCAGTTTGAGCGGGGACGGCTACACCTTC. It codes for CASSLSGDGYTF.

The rearrangement uses TRBV3-1 (or the pseudogene TRBV3-2) and TRBJ1-5; 8 nucleotides align to TRBD1. J lost 1 base, V lost 6 bases, and 5 bases had no gene match. The CDR3 length is 15 residues. The germline CDR1 and CDR2 sequences are LGHDT and YNNKEL (reference sequence). CDR3 sequence reads: CASSHRGTSNQPQHF. CDR3 nucleotides: TGTGCCAGCAGTCACAGGGGGACCAGCAATCAGCCCCAGCATTTT.